These T cell receptor beta chains were read from a single sample in a study of blood T cell repertoires in COVID-19. TCRdb's table, derived via immunoSEQ multiplex PCR, lists solely in-frame clones and lacks some. Here the sample spans 160,000 or so clones, 65% to 90% being singletons. The source material was peripheral blood. All receptors come from a human donor in a cohort sampled during active COVID-19. The CDR3 runs from the conserved cysteine through the conserved F or W. D genes are given only for firm matches. Size tells how often a clone was seen (once, few, many) or the class of an expanded clone, and some rows leave it out.

J | D | V | size | DNA | CDR3
TRBJ2-6 | TRBD1 | TRBV28 | once | TGTGCCAGCAGCGGACAGGGGGCACCCTCTGGGGCCAACGTCCTGACTTTC | CASSGQGAPSGANVLTF
TRBJ2-7 | TRBD1 | TRBV15 | once | TGTGCCACCAGGGGGACAGACTCCTACGAGCAGTACTTC | CATRGTDSYEQYF
TRBJ2-7 | TRBD2 | TRBV3-1/TRBV3-2 | NA | TGTGCCAGCAGCCAAGGGGGGCGGGGGGGCGCCTACGAGCAGTACTTC | CASSQGGRGGAYEQYF
TRBJ1-5 | NA | TRBV10-1 | once | TGCGCCAGCAGTGAGTGCCCGGCGGCCAATCAGCCCCAGCATTTT | CASSECPAANQPQHF
TRBJ1-3 | TRBD1 | TRBV25-1 | NA | TGTGCCAGCAGTGAATATATGGGGACAGGGTTGGGAAACACCATATATTTT | CASSEYMGTGLGNTIYF
TRBJ2-7 | TRBD2 | TRBV25-1 | NA | TGTGCCAGCAGACCTAGCGGGGCCTCCTACGAGCAGTACTTC | CASRPSGASYEQYF
TRBJ2-7 | TRBD2 | TRBV5-6 | once | TGTGCCAGCAGCTTGCGACTAGCGGGAGGAAACGCCTACGAGCAGTACTTC | CASSLRLAGGNAYEQYF
TRBJ1-2 | NA | TRBV3-1/TRBV3-2 | few | TGTGCCAGCAGCCAGGGGGGAGGCTATGGCTACACCTTC | CASSQGGGYGYTF
TRBJ2-5 | NA | TRBV2 | NA | TGTGCCAGCAGGGATACGGGGGAGACCCAGTACTTC | CASRDTGETQYF
TRBJ1-4 | NA | TRBV7-9 | once | TGTGCCAGCAGCTCCGACCCCAGGATTACAACTAATGAAAAACTGTTTTTT | CASSSDPRITTNEKLFF
TRBJ1-4 | NA | TRBV11-2 | NA | TGTGCCAGCAGCTTAGATCCAGGGCGGGGCGAAAAACTGTTTTTT | CASSLDPGRGEKLFF
TRBJ1-6 | NA | TRBV7-2 | NA | TGTGCCAGCAGCCCTGGACAGTATAATTCACCCCTCCACTTT | CASSPGQYNSPLHF
TRBJ1-4 | NA | TRBV7-6 | NA | TGTGCCAGCAGCCCCGAGGGGGCAACTAATGAAAAACTGTTTTTT | CASSPEGATNEKLFF
TRBJ1-2 | NA | TRBV28 | NA | TGTGCCAGCAGTGTCCCAGGGCGCGGCTACACCTTC | CASSVPGRGYTF
TRBJ1-3 | NA | TRBV6-5 | NA | TGTGCCAGCAGCCTCACAGTCCTCTCTGGAAACACCATATATTTT | CASSLTVLSGNTIYF
TRBJ1-5 | NA | TRBV3-1/TRBV3-2 | NA | TGTGCCAGCAGCCAGGGTAGGGGGGGTCAGCCCCAGCATTTT | CASSQGRGGQPQHF
TRBJ1-1 | TRBD1 | TRBV7-9 | NA | TGTGCCAGCAGCCCCCGGGACAGGGCCCTGAACACTGAAGCTTTCTTT | CASSPRDRALNTEAFF
TRBJ2-7 | TRBD1 | TRBV19 | NA | TGTGCCAGTAGTCTCGGACAGGAACGCGAAGAGCAGTACTTC | CASSLGQEREEQYF
TRBJ2-5 | TRBD2 | TRBV2 | NA | TGTGCCAGCAGTGAAGAGCGGGGGGGGACTAGCGGCCAAGAGACCCAGTACTTC | CASSEERGGTSGQETQYF
TRBJ2-1 | TRBD1 | TRBV25-1 | NA | TGTGCCAGCGGGGGGGACAGGGGTTACAATGAGCAGTTCTTC | CASGGDRGYNEQFF
TRBJ2-7 | NA | TRBV7-2 | NA | TGTGCCAGCAGCTTAACGGGCGAGCAGTACTTC | CASSLTGEQYF
TRBJ1-1 | NA | TRBV21-1 | few | TGTGCCAGCAGCCCCAGGCTGAACACTGAAGCTTTCTTT | CASSPRLNTEAFF
TRBJ2-7 | NA | TRBV11-2 | NA | TGTGCCAGCAGCTTAGGAGGGCCTACCTACGAGCAGTACTTC | CASSLGGPTYEQYF
TRBJ2-7 | NA | TRBV6-2/TRBV6-3 | NA | TGTGCCAGCAGTTACCGGGACAACTTGTACGAGCAGTACTTC | CASSYRDNLYEQYF
TRBJ2-7 | TRBD1 | TRBV5-1 | NA | TGCGCCAGCAGCTTGTCGGGACAGGGACCGTACGAGCAGTACTTC | CASSLSGQGPYEQYF
TRBJ2-7 | TRBD1 | TRBV18 | once | TGTGCCAGCTCCCATGGACAGGGCTACGAGCAGTACTTC | CASSHGQGYEQYF
TRBJ1-4 | NA | TRBV9 | NA | TGTGCCAGCAGCGTAGGATTGGGGGGAGGTGAAAAACTGTTTTTT | CASSVGLGGGEKLFF
TRBJ1-6 | NA | TRBV6-5 | NA | TGTGCCAGCAGTTCCGGGACATCCTATAATTCACCCCTCCACTTT | CASSSGTSYNSPLHF
TRBJ2-7 | TRBD1 | TRBV7-2 | NA | TGTGCCAGCAGCTTAGAAGGGGGCGCGAATGGCTACGAGCAGTACTTC | CASSLEGGANGYEQYF
TRBJ1-5 | NA | TRBV18 | once | TGTGCCAGCTCATCGGGACTCCTCGATCAGCCCCAGCATTTT | CASSSGLLDQPQHF
TRBJ2-3 | TRBD2 | TRBV2 | NA | TGTGCCAGCAGGGGGGGACTAGCGGGAATGAATACGCAGTATTTT | CASRGGLAGMNTQYF